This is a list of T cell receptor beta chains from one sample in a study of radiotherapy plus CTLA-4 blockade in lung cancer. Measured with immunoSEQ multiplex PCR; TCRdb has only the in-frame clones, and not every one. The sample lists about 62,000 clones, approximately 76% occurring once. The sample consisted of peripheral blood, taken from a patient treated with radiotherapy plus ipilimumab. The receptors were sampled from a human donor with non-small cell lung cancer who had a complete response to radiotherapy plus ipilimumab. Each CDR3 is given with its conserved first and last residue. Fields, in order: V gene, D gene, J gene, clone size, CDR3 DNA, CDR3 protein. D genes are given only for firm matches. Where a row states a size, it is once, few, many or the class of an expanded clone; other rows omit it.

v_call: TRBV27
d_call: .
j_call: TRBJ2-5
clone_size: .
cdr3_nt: TGTGCCAGCAGCCTGAACCGAGGGGGCTCGGGGGAGCAGTACTTC
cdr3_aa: CASSLNRGGSGEQYF

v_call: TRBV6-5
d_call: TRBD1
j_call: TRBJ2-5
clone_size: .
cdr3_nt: TGTGCCAGCAGTTACTCGACAGGGCAAGAGACCCAGTACTTC
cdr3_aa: CASSYSTGQETQYF

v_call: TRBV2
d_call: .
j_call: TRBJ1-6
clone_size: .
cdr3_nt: TGTGCCAGCAGGGGTAGCACCGGTAATTCACCCCTCCACTTT
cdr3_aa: CASRGSTGNSPLHF

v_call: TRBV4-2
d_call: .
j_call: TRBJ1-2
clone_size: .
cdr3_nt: TGTGCCAGCAGCCAAGTCCAGGGCGAAAACTATGGCTACACCTTC
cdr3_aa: CASSQVQGENYGYTF

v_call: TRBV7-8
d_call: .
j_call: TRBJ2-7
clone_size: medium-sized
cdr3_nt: TGTGCCAGCAGCCAGAAGGTGCAGGGAATCGGGGAGCAGTACTTC
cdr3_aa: CASSQKVQGIGEQYF

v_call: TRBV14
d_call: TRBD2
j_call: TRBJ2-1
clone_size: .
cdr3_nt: TGTGCCAGCAGCCCGAGACTAGCGGGGGAGCAGTTCTTC
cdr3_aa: CASSPRLAGEQFF

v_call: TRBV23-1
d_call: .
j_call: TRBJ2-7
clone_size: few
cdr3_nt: TGCGCCAGCAGTCAGGGGGCGGGCTACGAGCAGTACTTC
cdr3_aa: CASSQGAGYEQYF

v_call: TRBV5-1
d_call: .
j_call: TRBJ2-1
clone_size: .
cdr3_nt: TGCGCCAGCAGCTCCCGGGCGGGACTGATGGGGTTCTTC
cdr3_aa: CASSSRAGLMGFF

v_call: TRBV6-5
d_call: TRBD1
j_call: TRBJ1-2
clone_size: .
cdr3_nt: TGTGCCAGCAGCAGACAGGGGCTAGTGAATGGCTACACCTTC
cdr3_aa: CASSRQGLVNGYTF

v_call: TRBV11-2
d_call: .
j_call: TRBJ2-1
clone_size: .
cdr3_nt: TGTGCCAGCAGCGGAGTGGGGGGGGCTTACAATGAGCAGTTCTTC
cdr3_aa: CASSGVGGAYNEQFF

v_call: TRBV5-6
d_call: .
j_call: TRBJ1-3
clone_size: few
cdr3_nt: TGTGCCAGCAGCTTGCAAGGGGGTGGAAACACCATATATTTT
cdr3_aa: CASSLQGGGNTIYF

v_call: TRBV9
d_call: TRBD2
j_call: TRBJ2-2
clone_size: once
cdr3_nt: TGTGCCAGCAGCGTAGTGGCCGTGAGCGGGGTGAACACCGGGGAGCTGTTTTTT
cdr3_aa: CASSVVAVSGVNTGELFF

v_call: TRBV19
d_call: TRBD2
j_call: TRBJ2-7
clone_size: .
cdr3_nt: TGTGCCAGTTCCCCCTCATCACTAGCGGCTTACGAGCAGTACTTC
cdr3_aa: CASSPSSLAAYEQYF

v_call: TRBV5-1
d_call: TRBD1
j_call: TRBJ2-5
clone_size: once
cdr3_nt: TGCGCCAGCAGCTTGGCCCTTGACAGGGGGCAAGAGACCCAGTACTTC
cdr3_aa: CASSLALDRGQETQYF

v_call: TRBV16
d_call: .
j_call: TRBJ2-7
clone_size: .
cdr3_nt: TGTGCCAGCAGCCCGTCTGGGACAAAAGCCTACGAGCAGTACTTC
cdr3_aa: CASSPSGTKAYEQYF

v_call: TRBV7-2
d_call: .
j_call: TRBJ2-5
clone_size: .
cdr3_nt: TGTGCCAGCAGCCCGAGTCTGGTCCGAGGGGAGACCCAGTACTTC
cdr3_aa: CASSPSLVRGETQYF

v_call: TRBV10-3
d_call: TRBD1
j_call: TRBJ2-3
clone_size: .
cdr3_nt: TGTGCCATCAGTGATTCAGGGGGCGTAGATACGCAGTATTTT
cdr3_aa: CAISDSGGVDTQYF

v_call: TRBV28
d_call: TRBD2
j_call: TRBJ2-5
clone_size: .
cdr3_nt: TGTGCCAGCAGTTCTCCGGGACTAGCGGGAGGAGAGACCCAGTACTTC
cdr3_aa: CASSSPGLAGGETQYF